Below, one TCR beta chain is given with its context. Germline V lookup: CDR1 SGHRS, CDR2 YFSETQ. V was pared by 0 bases and J by 0 bases, with 7 bases between. The CDR3 consists of 14 residues. The PCR ran on 60 Vbeta and 13 Jbeta primers. Assay used: immunoSEQ multiplex PCR; TCRdb lists only in-frame clones, some missing. The sample contains under 200,000 clones, roughly 77% of which appear only once. This record comes from a study of cytomegalovirus exposure and HLA in healthy donors. This chain uses TRBV5-1 with TRBJ2-7, with D perhaps TRBD2 (6 bases). Specimen: PBMCs. The receptor was isolated from a man younger than 45 in good health and CMV-seropositive. The CDR3 reads CASSLDGSSYEQYF. The CDR3, as DNA: TGCGCCAGCAGCTTGGACGGGAGCTCCTACGAGCAGTACTTC. Full variable domain (missing parts from reference TRBV5-1 and TRBJ2-7): KAGVTQTPRYLIKTRGQQVTLSCSPISGHRSVSWYQQTPGQGLQFLFEYFSETQRNKGNFPGRFSGRQFSNSRSEMNVSTLELGDSALYLCASSLDGSSYEQYFGPGTRLTVT.